Sequencing of this T cell receptor (beta chain) was carried out in a study of blood T cell repertoires in COVID-19 (dated by TCRdb to between 2020 and 2021). Background for the entire study: Samples covering the acute and convalescent phases of COVID-19 were provided by collaborators in the United States, Italy and Spain. Sample metadata almost always included a de-identified subject ID, COVID-19 status, age in years and sex. The samples were drawn from two sources: the first 160 participants of the ongoing ImmuneRACE study, and 1,000 to 1,500 subjects contributed by 6 global collaborators. Deeply sampled blood TCRbeta repertoires from subjects exposed to, actively infected with, or recovered from COVID-19 were included in the dataset. The repertoires were released in a freely available public database meant as a resource for research on the immune response to SARS-CoV-2. Where available, HLA class I and class II types were taken from metadata supplied by the sample provider and were not determined by assay-based typing. The prospective study material was composed of cDNA or gDNA derived from T cells, B-cell-depleted T cells, or PBMCs. Overall study results and their limits: The amount of clinical and demographic metadata varied by source and participant and was provided uncurated.

At one collaborating source in Seattle, patients were enrolled during active infection and were followed longitudinally through the course of disease. Whole blood was collected in K2EDTA tubes by collaborating institutions according to the institutions' own protocols. For TCRbeta analysis, collaborator samples were shipped as frozen whole blood, as isolated PBMCs, or as DNA extracted from either sample type. TCRbeta CDR3 regions were amplified from genomic DNA using the immunoSEQ Assay, a bias-controlled multiplex PCR. As for how the authors treated the data: Nucleated cell counts per sample were estimated from amplification of reference gene primers within the assay. Sequence reads were collapsed and filtered to measure the absolute abundance of every unique TCRbeta CDR3 rearrangement. For each sample, productive Simpson clonality was calculated by taking the square root of Simpson's diversity index across productive rearrangements. TCRdb stores this immuneACCESS table with in-frame sequences only. Part of the clones is absent; in the studies checked, under half of the shortfall reflects unresolved V genes, and no reason is known for the rest. Clone size and the V and J calls come from that table; the DNA yielded D and trimming. The sample table records under 300,000 clones; 90% of these occur just once. The ten largest clones represent around 1.9% of the sample.

Comment on this clone: Its cognate antigen has yet to be identified. No quality values exist for individual bases; no much larger clone is one base distant.

Relative to germline, V is 9 bases shorter and J is 6 bases shorter, with 14 bases between their ends. From the cysteine up to the phenylalanine, the CDR3 has a length of 13 residues. The read is trimmed to its CDR3 DNA, 39 bases read in frame from base 1. CDR1 and CDR2 are read off the germline V gene (reference sequence) as LNHDA and SQIVND. The sample taken for sequencing was peripheral blood. Here the chain combines TRBV19 and TRBJ2-2, with TRBD1 perhaps the D gene, on 6 matching bases. The TCR comes from a woman aged 55-69 years with COVID-19, enrolled during active disease. The CDR3 here reads CASRTGRAGELFF. Here is the DNA: TGTGCCAGCAGAACAGGGAGAGCCGGGGAGCTGTTTTTT.